This TCR beta chain was retrieved from a study of cytomegalovirus exposure and HLA in healthy donors listed by TCRdb under 2017. For the wider study: According to an earlier analysis of a few hundred of the donors, about 179 million T cells yielded over 100 million unique TCR beta sequences and around 300 Gb of sequence data. Among about 370 genotyped donors of the cohort, an average of around 220,000 unique TCR beta nucleotide sequences was sequenced per donor, of which about 19% were non-productive. An earlier analysis of around 580 of the donors used high-throughput TCR beta sequencing to judge whether each TCR beta V gene segment behaved as functional or pseudogenic. Class I and class II HLA loci were covered by the typing at four-digit resolution. The study used immunosequencing to profile the T cell repertoires of approximately 690 subjects and linked those repertoires to cytomegalovirus serostatus. Roughly five DR-DQ haplotypes were treated as single units for association and clustering because of strong linkage in the cohort. The study was designed to test whether signatures of past pathogen exposure could be identified by cataloging public T cell receptors. Genome-wide SNP genotypes for about three fifths of the roughly 700 donors were used in a later genetic analysis, which treated that subset as a discovery cohort. Approximately 300 gigabases of sequencing data and around 80 million unique TCR sequences made up an early release that covered 500 to 650 HLA-typed donors. The genetic ancestry cluster associated with self-reported Caucasian donors included around 76% of the approximately 400 genotyped donors. The number of typed donors differed by locus: 629-630 for A, B, C, DRB1 and DQB1; approximately 530 for DQA1; approximately 600 for DPA1; and roughly 490 for DPB1. Rather than drawing on any new phenotypic data, the later analysis identified candidate immune exposures from TCR beta sequences and the way those sequences occurred across donors. Every discovery cohort repertoire had been produced on one sequencing platform. To predict cytomegalovirus infection status, the study combined high-throughput TCR immunosequencing, statistical association of individual TCRs with disease status, and machine learning. To study patterns of TCR occurrence, a later analysis re-analyzed previously published TCR beta repertoires from just over 650 donors and added high-resolution HLA genotyping. Donor age, sex, ethnicity and CMV serostatus were compiled together with the repertoire data. Besides the first cohort of around 670 subjects, a separate validation cohort made up of 120 or so different subjects was used. General conclusions and limits of the study: Correlated functional status among segregating V segments might reflect linkage disequilibrium, but an unknown experimental factor could not be ruled out. Three of the identified cytomegalovirus-associated TCR beta chains were confirmed in vitro to be specific for cytomegalovirus antigens. A later genetic analysis reported fewer N-insertions in productive TCRs among donors in an Asian-associated ancestry cluster than the approximately 670-donor mean. When HLA alleles, especially DR and DQ, strongly co-occurred, TCR associations were difficult to assign to individual alleles. Because some donors lacked HLA typing at each locus, the association tests relied only on the typed subset. A later analysis found that HLA-associated TCR beta chains were more clonally expanded and had lower generation probabilities than equally common non-associated chains. The presence/absence analyses assumed that sequencing depth was roughly uniform across donors, and that assumption may not be true. A further reported finding was that TCR beta sequences accurately predicted the HLA-A and HLA-B alleles for most subjects in the first cohort. This cohort had only TCR beta chains sequenced, and the lack of alpha or paired-chain data limited which features could be detected. While some public TCRs were present in many individuals, most TCR sequences turned up only very rarely across donors. The sequencing pipeline was judged likely to have produced a cluster of highly shared sequence variants as a technical artifact. The authors suggested that the approach could potentially be generalized to other disease states and immunological phenotypes. In a later analysis, TCR association rates were found to vary across HLA loci, with the most associated TCRs seen for DRB1 alleles and the fewest for HLA-C alleles. In a later genetic analysis, a missense DCLRE1C variant was associated with V-gene and J-gene trimming of TCR beta chains, and the association was replicated in an independent cohort. A later analysis found that most CMV-associated TCR beta chains appeared HLA-restricted, with HLA associations seemingly driven largely by CMV exposure. The study listed approximately 150 TCR beta chains as associated with cytomegalovirus. Seventeen rarely observed V segments, including chromosome 9 orphons, were excluded from the earlier analysis of several hundred of the donors because counts were too low. A later analysis associated 15,000 to 20,000 TCR beta sequences with specific HLA alleles at a false discovery rate of 0.05. Several of the top co-occurrence clusters appeared to be linked to parvovirus B19, influenza, CMV and Epstein-Barr virus, according to a later analysis. For the cohort, immune exposure information was limited to CMV serostatus. An earlier analysis of approximately 600 of the donors showed that most TCR beta V segments appeared in productive rearrangements either about 87% or about 30% of the time, which broadly matched IMGT annotations. Cytomegalovirus status was reported to be diagnosed by the classifier with high specificity and sensitivity in both the original and validation cohorts.

Libraries were constructed by the immunoSEQ multiplex PCR assay. A mixture of 60 forward primers for TCR Vbeta segments and 13 reverse primers for TCR Jbeta segments was used in the multiplex PCR. Amplification of the CDR3 region of rearranged TCR beta genes was performed with a multiplex PCR assay on genomic DNA. On the Illumina HiSeq System, the amplified TCR beta libraries were sequenced as 87-base-pair reads. The study's own analysis went as follows. In a later analysis, tens of millions of unique TCR beta chains were counted across the approximately 620 repertoires, and about 10 million of these chains were shared by at least two donors. Raw reads were error-corrected and collapsed into unique sequences by a nearest-neighbor algorithm in which closely related sequences were merged to remove PCR and sequencing errors. Alignment of CDR3 sequences to IMGT reference sequences was used to assign V, D and J gene segments. Each retained sequence needed at least a six-nucleotide match to both a V gene segment and a J gene segment. Rearrangements were classified as productive when the CDR3 lacked stop codons and remained in frame with V and J, and all other rearrangements were classified as non-productive. CDR3 was defined according to IMGT convention as the region running from the second conserved V-encoded cysteine to the conserved J-encoded phenylalanine. The earlier analysis of around 640 of the donors excluded sequences that lacked an unambiguous match to a single V gene segment. An earlier analysis of 587 of the donors called V segments functional above 56.7% productive rearrangements and segregating when the between-donor standard deviation exceeded 5%. A statistical classification framework was developed to diagnose cytomegalovirus status using the catalog of TCR beta chain sequences. V and J gene assignment, in a later analysis, came from comparing TCR nucleotide sequences with IMGT/GENE-DB human TR gene sequences. In a later analysis, CDR3 sequences and most-parsimonious VDJ recombination scenarios were assigned using the TCRdist pipeline. In a later analysis, each TCR beta chain was defined by its CDR3 amino acid sequence together with its V-gene family, and reads lacking a unique V-gene family were excluded. A later analysis removed several hundred highly shared, low-generation-probability nucleotide sequences to deal with suspected cross-contamination and a sequencing artifact. For each public chain, a later analysis derived a clonal expansion index from normalized ranks of inferred template counts within each repertoire. In a later analysis, generation probabilities were computed with a VDJ recombination model fitted to out-of-frame rearrangements, and the resulting probabilities were checked against IGoR. Hypergeometric tests were used in a later analysis to score TCR-TCR, TCR-HLA and TCR-CMV co-occurrence, with a repertoire-size bias correction applied to the TCR pairs. To estimate false discovery rates, a later analysis permuted the HLA or CMV assignments 20 times. In a later analysis, co-occurring TCRs were grouped using DBSCAN, and TCRdist sequence similarity was added for clustering within HLA-allele-positive subsets. Co-occurrence clustering excluded repertoires with fewer than 30,000 or more than 120,000 public chains, plus five with anomalous nucleotide sharing. TCRdb mirrors the immuneACCESS table, restricted to in-frame sequences. Some clones are absent from its copies; in checked studies, under half trace to an unresolved V gene, and the reason for the others is unknown. D and trimming were read from the DNA, whereas the V and J calls and clone size are those reported in that table. This sample has over 85,000 clones in its table, and over 80% of those were observed once. 2% to 3% of the sample goes to the ten largest clones.

The cohort was made up of around 720 healthy bone marrow donors. At the time of sampling, every cohort member was nominally healthy, though immune exposures that went unrecorded were likely present. The donor was CMV seronegative and was included in the group of a few hundred seronegative cohort members. Each donor provided a peripheral blood sample, and peripheral blood mononuclear cells were used for TCR beta sequencing. The Qiagen DNeasy Blood Extraction Kit was used to extract genomic DNA from the blood cell samples. This clone came up a few times. The antigen this receptor binds is unknown. One base away there is no much larger clone; base qualities are not given. The sequence derives from a man aged 35-49 years in good health and CMV-seronegative. Sequencing used PBMCs.

The DNA reads TGTGCCAGCAGTAACAGGGGGCGCGGTACTGAAGCTTTCTTT. This yields the protein CASSNRGRGTEAFF. The chain links TRBV7-9 with TRBJ1-1; 9 central bases correspond to TRBD1. CDR1 SEHNR and CDR2 FQNEAQ are derived from the germline V gene (reference sequence). The CDR3 covers 14 residues, taking in both the cysteine and the phenylalanine. CDR3 DNA is the only sequence kept; it has 42 bases, read in frame from the first base. V has 6 bases trimmed and J has 5 bases trimmed; junction bases matching no gene number 7.